The 27 T cell receptor beta chains presented below share a single source sample, sequenced in a study of blood T cell repertoires in COVID-19. Clones were sequenced by immunoSEQ multiplex PCR, and TCRdb holds only the in-frame ones, with some missing. The data contain almost 55,000 clones, 80% to 90% of them singletons. Sequencing was done on a sample of peripheral blood. These receptors all stem from a man aged 50 to 59 with acute or convalescent COVID-19.

This chain uses TRBV19 with TRBJ2-1; 10 nucleotides match TRBD1. The CDR3 totals 14 residues. V trimming: 3 bases; J trimming: 8 bases; junction bases outside the gene matches: 4. Germline loops: CDR1 LNHDA, CDR2 SQIVND (reference sequence). For the CDR3, the DNA is TGTGCCAGTAGTATGGGACAGGGGTACGATGAGCAGTTCTTC. Protein sequence: CASSMGQGYDEQFF.

The chain is built from TRBV6-5 and TRBJ1-1, with D unresolved. Germline CDR1 reads MNHEY; CDR2 reads SVGAGI. Trimming took off 6 bases at V and 5 bases at J, with 13 bases between the two ends. This CDR3 comprises 13 residues. CDR3 protein: CASRRTGGTEAFF. The CDR3 DNA reads as TGTGCCAGCAGGAGGACGGGAGGGACTGAAGCTTTCTTT.

V is TRBV9 and J is TRBJ2-1; 12 bases agree with TRBD2. V was clipped by 5 bases and J by 3 bases; unmatched bases: 18. The V gene's germline CDR1 is SGDLS and CDR2 YYNGEE. CDR3 length: 20 residues. CDR3 sequence (DNA): TGTGCCAGCAGTTCTCCGCGACTAGCGGGGGCCTCCCCGTTCTACAATGAGCAGTTCTTC. It yields the protein CASSSPRLAGASPFYNEQFF.

The genes are TRBV5-1 and TRBJ1-3; perhaps TRBD1 as D (6 bases). CDR1 is SGHRS and CDR2 is YFSETQ in the germline V gene. V lost 4 bases and J lost 6, with 11 bases in between. This CDR3 is 13 amino acids long. The CDR3 sequence: CASSRAGENTIYF. CDR3 nucleotides: TGCGCCAGCAGCAGGGCAGGGGAAAACACCATATATTTT.

This clone was observed a single time. The V gene is TRBV9, the J gene TRBJ1-2; D might be TRBD1 (5 bases). The CDR3 is 13 amino acids. The V end was cut by 5 bases, the J end by 5 bases, with 13 bases between. Germline lookup yields CDR1 SGDLS and CDR2 YYNGEE. The DNA for the CDR3 is TGTGCCAGCAGTCCGGGGGACGGTTATGGCTACACCTTC. It translates to CASSPGDGYGYTF.

The rearrangement links TRBV4-2 to TRBJ2-3, with 9 bases matching TRBD1. CDR1 LGHNA and CDR2 YNFKEQ come from the germline V gene. V was pared by 4 bases and J by 2 bases, with 13 bases of the junction left unmatched. The CDR3 has 18 amino acids. This CDR3 reads CASSPQSLRDRATDTQYF. In DNA, the CDR3 is TGTGCCAGCAGCCCCCAATCACTTCGGGACAGGGCCACAGATACGCAGTATTTT.

The count of this clone is one. The chain couples TRBV7-9 to TRBJ2-3; D is uncertain. Trimming took off 5 bases at V and 4 bases at J, with 7 bases between the two ends. Germline CDR1 SEHNR, CDR2 FQNEAQ (reference sequence). The CDR3 covers 12 residues. The CDR3 coding sequence is TGTGCCAGCAGCCCCCCGGCAGATACGCAGTATTTT. Translated: CASSPPADTQYF.

The chain recombines TRBV28 with TRBJ2-7, with a possible D match to TRBD2 (6 bases). The CDR3 runs to 15 residues. V dropped 4 bases and J dropped 0 bases, with 13 bases sitting between them. Germline V gives CDR1 MDHEN, CDR2 SYDVKM. Here the CDR3 DNA reads TGTGCCAGCAGTTCCTCCGGGACTTCCTCCTACGAGCAGTACTTC. Its protein is CASSSSGTSSYEQYF.

J is TRBJ1-3 and V is TRBV2; D is perhaps TRBD1 (5 bases). CDR3 size: 14 residues. V was cut by 8 bases and J by 0 bases, with 11 bases left in between. Per the germline V gene, CDR1 is SNHLY and CDR2 is FYNNEI. The CDR3 protein is CASGDGSSGNTIYF. The CDR3 coding sequence is TGTGCCAGCGGGGACGGGAGCTCTGGAAACACCATATATTTT.

This clone has just one count. V is TRBV7-3 and J is TRBJ2-1; 11 positions match TRBD2. Germline V gene lookup returns CDR1 SGHTA and CDR2 FQGTGA. With 3 bases clipped from V and 7 bases from J, the junction kept 5 bases outside the gene matches. The CDR3 totals 15 residues. The CDR3 loop is CASSLYSGRGNEQFF. The CDR3 region has the DNA TGTGCCAGCAGCTTGTATAGCGGGAGGGGGAATGAGCAGTTCTTC.

The chain uses TRBV29-1 and TRBJ1-5, with D uncertain. In germline, CDR1 is SQVTM, CDR2 ANQGSEA. The CDR3 has 13 residues. Trimming pared 6 bases from V and 4 bases from J, leaving 13 bases between. The CDR3 reads CSVRMGRNQPQHF. For the CDR3, the DNA is TGCAGCGTCCGGATGGGGAGGAATCAGCCCCAGCATTTT.

The chain joins TRBV5-6 to TRBJ1-1; D gene ambiguous. Germline lookup yields CDR1 SGHDT and CDR2 YYEEEE. V dropped 2 bases and J dropped 12 bases, with 17 bases sitting between them. This CDR3 spans 13 amino acids. Here the CDR3 reads CASSLVNTVMTFF. For the CDR3, the DNA is TGTGCCAGCAGCTTAGTTAACACCGTGATGACTTTCTTT. The full variable domain, rest sourced from reference TRBV5-6 and TRBJ1-1, is DAGVTQSPTHLIKTRGQQVTLRCSPKSGHDTVSWYQQALGQGPQFIFQYYEEEERQRGNFPDRFSGHQFPNYSSELNVNALLLGDSALYLCASSLVNTVMTFFGQGTRLTVV.

V is TRBV5-6 and J is TRBJ2-2; TRBD1 matches at 7 bases. CDR3 length: 16 residues. Looked up from germline, CDR1 is SGHDT and CDR2 is YYEEEE. The V segment lost 5 bases and the J segment 6 bases; nucleotides outside the gene matches: 13. The CDR3 DNA reads as TGTGCCAGCAGGAGGACAGGAGGCGTTGGCCCCGGGGAGCTGTTTTTT. This codes for CASRRTGGVGPGELFF.

This chain connects TRBV11-1 to TRBJ2-7; D unclear. Germline loops: CDR1 SGHAT, CDR2 FQDESV (reference sequence). V was clipped by 5 bases and J by 5 bases, with 7 bases between them. This CDR3 has 11 amino acids. This CDR3 reads CASSPSDEQYF. Written as DNA, the CDR3 is TGTGCCAGCAGCCCCTCGGACGAGCAGTACTTC.

The chain recombines TRBV29-1 with TRBJ1-2; 7 bases match TRBD1. The trim removed 7 bases at V and 3 bases at J, leaving 8 bases unmatched. The germline CDR1 and CDR2 sequences are SQVTM and ANQGSEA. This CDR3 spans 13 amino acids. In DNA form, the CDR3 reads TGCAGCGCCGGTGTAGGGGGCTACTATGGCTACACCTTC. Amino acid sequence: CSAGVGGYYGYTF.

The chain uses TRBV30 and TRBJ2-3; possibly TRBD2 for D (8 bases). The CDR3 is 15 residues long. The ends were cut back, 1 base at V and 11 bases at J, with 22 bases in the middle. Germline CDR1 and CDR2: GTSNPN and SVGIG (reference sequence). The CDR3 loop reads CAWSGGQVARGGQYF. In DNA form, the CDR3 reads TGTGCCTGGAGTGGCGGACAGGTCGCACGGGGGGGGCAGTATTTT.

J is TRBJ1-5 and V is TRBV19; possible D gene TRBD1, 5 bases. Germline assignment: CDR1 LNHDA and CDR2 SQIVND (reference sequence). The CDR3 totals 15 residues. With 8 bases removed from V and 0 bases from J, the gap between germline ends came to 14 bases. The CDR3 spells CASSPDSSSNQPQHF. CDR3 nucleotides: TGTGCCAGTTCGCCCGACAGTTCTAGCAATCAGCCCCAGCATTTT. The complete variable domain, with remaining parts taken from reference TRBV19 and TRBJ1-5, reads DGGITQSPKYLFRKEGQNVTLSCEQNLNHDAMYWYRQDPGQGLRLIYYSQIVNDFQKGDIAEGYSVSREKKESFPLTVTSAQKNPTAFYLCASSPDSSSNQPQHFGDGTRLSIL.

The chain combines TRBV11-2 with TRBJ2-7, with TRBD1 matching 11 bases. Germline-derived CDR1 and CDR2 are SGHAT and FQNNGV. This CDR3 spans 15 amino acids. Losses at the gene ends were 5 bases for V and 5 bases for J; bases not matched to a gene: 8. CDR3: CASSPTGTGGDEQYF. CDR3 coding DNA: TGTGCCAGCAGCCCGACCGGGACAGGGGGGGACGAGCAGTACTTC. Complete variable domain (other parts from reference TRBV11-2 and TRBJ2-7): EAGVAQSPRYKIIEKRQSVAFWCNPISGHATLYWYQQILGQGPKLLIQFQNNGVVDDSQLPKDRFSAERLKGVDSTLKIQPAKLEDSAVYLCASSPTGTGGDEQYFGPGTRLTVT.

The table lists this clone with a count of one. The chain recombines TRBV2 with TRBJ1-5, with a possible D match to TRBD1 (5 bases). Trimming took 0 bases from V and 7 from J, leaving 10 bases between them. Germline values: CDR1 SNHLY, CDR2 FYNNEI. The CDR3 has 14 residues. CDR3 residues: CASSEAQGNQPQHF. CDR3 nucleotides: TGTGCCAGCAGTGAAGCCCAGGGAAACCAGCCCCAGCATTTT.

The CDR3 protein is CASSLGTSGGGTQYF. DNA of the CDR3: TGTGCCAGCAGCTTAGGAACTAGCGGGGGAGGGACCCAGTACTTC. The chain recombines TRBV11-2 with TRBJ2-5; 11 bases align to TRBD2. The CDR3 has 15 amino acids. V gave up 1 base and J gave up 7 bases; unmatched junction bases: 5. In germline, CDR1 is SGHAT, CDR2 FQNNGV.

In the case of this clone: Other nucleotide sequences from this sample produce the same CDR3. The chain combines TRBV7-9 with TRBJ1-1; 7 bases are a match to TRBD1. J was trimmed by 4 bases and V by 1 base; bases with no gene match: 3. Germline assignment: CDR1 SEHNR and CDR2 FQNEAQ (reference sequence). This CDR3 has 14 residues. CDR3 nucleotide sequence: TGTGCCAGCAGCTTAGGACAGGGCTCCACTGAAGCTTTCTTT. This encodes CASSLGQGSTEAFF. Full variable domain (rest looked up from reference TRBV7-9 and TRBJ1-1): DTGVSQNPRHKITKRGQNVTFRCDPISEHNRLYWYRQTLGQGPEFLTYFQNEAQLEKSRLLSDRFSAERPKGSFSTLEIQRTEQGDSAMYLCASSLGQGSTEAFFGQGTRLTVV.

The chain uses TRBV7-9 and TRBJ2-7; D not resolved. This CDR3 is 14 amino acids long. Germline lookup yields CDR1 SEHNR and CDR2 FQNEAQ (reference sequence). Trimming stripped 5 bases from V and 2 bases from J, with 13 bases between. The CDR3 here is CASSAFRAPYEQYF. As DNA, the CDR3 is TGTGCCAGCAGCGCGTTCAGAGCGCCCTACGAGCAGTACTTC.

The chain is built from TRBV19 and TRBJ2-7, with D possibly matching TRBD2 (6 bases). V was clipped by 8 bases and J by 5 bases, with 16 bases between them. The CDR3 consists of 13 residues. Germline V gives CDR1 LNHDA, CDR2 SQIVND (reference sequence). CDR3 region: CASGPGVYDEQYF. CDR3 in DNA: TGTGCCAGTGGTCCGGGGGTATACGACGAGCAGTACTTC.

V gene TRBV6-2 or TRBV6-3 combines with J gene TRBJ1-6, with D maybe TRBD1 (5 bases). Trimming took off 6 bases at V and 7 bases at J, with 13 bases between the two ends. The CDR3 is 14 residues long. Germline assignment: CDR1 MNHEY and CDR2 SVGEGT. In DNA form, the CDR3 reads TGTGCCAGCAGCCCCTGGGGCGGAAATTCACCCCTCCACTTT. Encoded protein: CASSPWGGNSPLHF.

V is TRBV5-1 and J is TRBJ1-5, with a possible D match to TRBD1 (6 bases). Per the germline V gene, CDR1 is SGHRS and CDR2 is YFSETQ. The CDR3 is 15 amino acids. Trimming removed 5 bases from V and 2 bases from J, with 14 bases in between. The CDR3 protein is CASRDSPGGNQPQHF. CDR3 DNA sequence: TGCGCCAGCAGAGACTCACCAGGGGGCAATCAGCCCCAGCATTTT.

J is TRBJ2-2 and V is TRBV10-1, with a possible D match to TRBD2 (7 bases). V was clipped by 7 bases and J by 0 bases, with 21 bases between them. This CDR3 is 18 amino acids long. Per the germline V gene, CDR1 is WNHNN and CDR2 is SYGVQD (reference sequence). The CDR3 loop is CASTSPGRGPANTGELFF. CDR3 coding DNA: TGCGCCAGCACCTCACCAGGGCGGGGGCCAGCGAACACCGGGGAGCTGTTTTTT.

The V and J genes are TRBV7-3 and TRBJ1-6; D not resolved. Germline V CDR1 and CDR2: SGHTA, FQGTGA. The length of the CDR3 is 15 residues. With 4 bases removed from V and 0 bases from J, the gap between germline ends came to 7 bases. The CDR3, as DNA: TGTGCCAGCAGCTCACAGAGCTCCTATAATTCACCCCTCCACTTT. This translates into CASSSQSSYNSPLHF.